This T cell receptor beta chain came from a study of shared clonotypes between healthy human individuals (dated by TCRdb to 2018 to 2021). Study-level background: A few men and a couple of women, aged 18 to 49 years, made up the cohort. Different laboratories and diverse techniques were used to prepare libraries and sequence TCR repertoires, to increase sequencing depth and limit assay-specific biases. Between about 0.94 and 8.9 billion PBMCs per donor were obtained by leukapheresis. Blood TCR repertoires of a handful of healthy adults were deeply sequenced to estimate repertoire size and the extent of clonotype sharing between individuals. For each donor, CD4 naive and CD4 memory were each given three plates, CD8 naive was given two plates, and CD8 memory was given one plate. Beyond this particular receptor, the publication reports: Across several donors, about 4.5% of naive CD4, 3% to 3.5% of naive CD8, 2% to 2.5% of memory CD4, and approximately 0.4% of memory CD8 clonotypes were shared. Because the study included only a small number of donors, the genetic and exposure-history diversity represented was limited. Rarefaction of sorted-subset datasets indicated incomplete sequencing despite the large sequencing depth. Sampling was restricted to blood, and TCR repertoires in tissues likely differ from the TCR repertoires found in blood. Clonotypes shared by all four sorted-subset donors showed higher generation probabilities than non-shared clonotypes. Estimated clonotype richness was generally larger for naive than for memory subsets. Pairwise subsampling indicated that sequencing depth was expected to affect the degree of clonotype sharing among donors.

The donors were healthy, HIV-negative adults who had no recently reported acute infections or vaccinations. Only Caucasian adults living in Nashville, Tennessee, USA were represented among the donors. CD4+ T cells were enriched by magnetic negative selection, after which naive cells were positively selected on CD45RA and the negative fraction was taken as the memory subset. After blood collection by leukapheresis, PBMCs were isolated using Ficoll-Histopaque density gradient centrifugation and then cryopreserved in the vapor phase of liquid nitrogen. Analytical flow cytometry was used to check the purity and quantity of every magnetically sorted T cell population. From each sorted fraction, genomic DNA was isolated and quantified by UV absorbance on a Nanodrop 2000c. From the cysteine through the phenylalanine, the CDR3 covers 13 amino acids. Here the CDR3 DNA is all that survives: 39 bases in frame from base 1. The V and J ends are trimmed by 6 bases and 5 bases, leaving 11 bases between them. From the germline V gene, CDR1 is MNHNS and CDR2 is SASEGT.

TCR CDR3 regions were amplified from genomic DNA by multiplex PCR using the deep immunoSEQ assay. Extracted genomic DNA from each cell subset was distributed evenly across all wells of several immunoSEQ 96-well plates, and each plate was treated as a replicate. Each replicate PCR for sorted subsets received roughly 0.2 ug genomic DNA, equal to tens of thousands of T cell genomes. The purified libraries were quantified using a Qubit 3.0 fluorometer, sized with a Bioanalyzer 2100, and then quantified again using the KAPA Library Quantification kit. Every immunoSEQ 96-well plate was sequenced on a dedicated single-read 150-cycle Illumina NextSeq 550 flow cell. In the paper's pipeline: Because the immunoSEQ output held only junctional sequences and lacked quality scores, the filtering could not match the filtering applied to full-length reads. Sequences were annotated with PyIR, a Python wrapper for IgBLAST v1.9, using IMGT germline references to assign V/J genes and CDR3. Reads were removed for weak V/J assignments (E-value above 1e-6), missing CDR3, stop codons, out-of-frame junctions, or ambiguous translated residues. V3J clonotypes were defined as sequences sharing an identical inferred V gene, J gene, and CDR3 amino acid sequence. To compute the percentage overlap between repertoires, the number of shared unique clonotypes was divided by the size of the smaller repertoire. RTK rarefaction, the Chao1 estimator, and Recon v2.1 estimates of unobserved clonotypes were used to assess repertoire richness. For all TCRbeta clonotypes obtained by the gDNA method from a few donors, generation probabilities were computed with OLGA. This immuneACCESS table, as held by TCRdb, lists in-frame sequences with V and J called but not all clones. Of the missing ones, under half trace to an unresolved V gene in checked studies; the others have no known cause. V, J and clone size are those of that table, while D and trimming were read from the DNA. The sample yields 2 million to 2.5 million clones; approximately 96% were counted once. Less than 0.15% of the sample goes to the ten largest clones.

Worth noting for this clone: The specificity of this receptor is unknown. No much larger clone is present one base from it, and per-base qualities are unavailable.

The receptor was derived from a man between 18 and 29 years old in good health. The rearrangement combines TRBV6-1 with TRBJ2-1; no D gene is confidently identified. The specimen was naive CD4+ T cells sorted from blood. What this sample's cell subset or site label stands for: CD45RA+ positively selected. The CDR3 in this case is CASRLSLDNEQFF. In nucleotide form, the sequence is TGTGCCAGCAGGTTGAGTCTAGACAATGAGCAGTTCTTC.